Shown below are 8 T cell receptor beta chains from a single sample sequenced in a study of blood T cell repertoires in COVID-19. Profiling relied on immunoSEQ multiplex PCR, and the TCRdb table lists in-frame clones only, not all of them. The sample consists of over 8,500 clones, approximately 84% of them appearing once. The sample consisted of peripheral blood. The source is a man between 50 and 59 years old with active COVID-19.

V usage is TRBV19 and J usage is TRBJ2-1, with 9 bases that match TRBD2. The CDR3 contains 16 residues. CDR1 and CDR2 from the germline V gene are LNHDA and SQIVND (reference sequence). V lost 3 bases, J lost 5 bases, and 8 bases stayed unmatched. The CDR3 loop is CASSMRASGVNNEQFF. The CDR3 DNA sequence: TGTGCCAGTAGTATGAGGGCTAGCGGGGTCAACAATGAGCAGTTCTTC.

The chain combines TRBV27 with TRBJ2-7, with 13 bases fitting TRBD2. CDR1 and CDR2 (germline): MNHEY, SMNVEV (reference sequence). The length of the CDR3 is 16 residues. Unmatched junction bases numbered 8, after V lost 5 bases and J lost 4 bases. DNA of the CDR3: TGTGCCAGCAGTCCCACCGGGACTAGCGGGACTTACGAGCAGTACTTC. This codes for CASSPTGTSGTYEQYF.

The genes are TRBV18 and TRBJ1-1, with 9 bases lining up with TRBD1. V dropped 4 bases and J dropped 2; count of bases not matched to a gene: 5. The CDR3 is made up of 15 amino acids. Per germline, CDR1 KGHSH and CDR2 LQKENI. For the CDR3, the DNA is TGTGCCAGCTCACTTCAGGGACAGGGTAACACTGAAGCTTTCTTT. This encodes CASSLQGQGNTEAFF.

The chain employs TRBV30 and TRBJ2-7, with 7 bases that match TRBD1. After removal of 2 bases from V and 3 bases from J, the junction contained 10 bases not matched to a gene. Germline loops: CDR1 GTSNPN, CDR2 SVGIG (reference sequence). CDR3 size: 15 residues. The CDR3 nucleotides read TGTGCCTGGAGTTGGACGGGGACAGTGGGCTACGAGCAGTACTTC. This translates into CAWSWTGTVGYEQYF.

This chain joins TRBV29-1 and TRBJ2-5, with 7 bases identical to TRBD2. Germline CDR1 SQVTM, CDR2 ANQGSEA. V lost 0 bases to trimming and J lost 2 bases; unmatched junction nucleotides: 9. CDR3 size: 16 residues. The CDR3: CSVEDGSAGPQETQYF. CDR3 DNA: TGCAGCGTTGAAGATGGGTCAGCGGGACCACAAGAGACCCAGTACTTC. Filled out from reference TRBV29-1 and TRBJ2-5, the complete variable domain reads SAVISQKPSRDICQRGTSLTIQCQVDSQVTMMFWYRQQPGQSLTLIATANQGSEATYESGFVIDKFPISRPNLTFSTLTVSNMSPEDSSIYLCSVEDGSAGPQETQYFGPGTRLLVL.

The rearrangement uses TRBV5-1 and TRBJ1-1; D remains ambiguous. The CDR3 extends over 14 amino acids. V was clipped by 4 bases and J by 5 bases, with 15 bases between them. Per germline, CDR1 SGHRS and CDR2 YFSETQ. The CDR3, as DNA: TGCGCCAGCAGCCTCGGGGTTACGGGGACTGAAGCTTTCTTT. Amino acids: CASSLGVTGTEAFF.

This chain connects TRBV5-1 to TRBJ2-7; TRBD2 agrees at 15 bases. Germline V gene data show CDR1 as SGHRS and CDR2 as YFSETQ. The V and J ends lost 5 bases and 1 base, in that order; junction bases with no gene match: 19. The CDR3 contains 21 residues. CDR3 nucleotides: TGCGCCAGCAGTTCTGGACAGGCCCGGACTAGCGGGAGGGCCCCGTCCTACGAGCAGTACTTC. This gives the protein CASSSGQARTSGRAPSYEQYF.

The CDR3 DNA reads as TGTGCCAGCATTCAGTACGGGACTAGCGGGAGGGCGGGGTCCTACGAGCAGTACTTC. This encodes CASIQYGTSGRAGSYEQYF. The rearrangement joins TRBV2 to TRBJ2-7, with 16 bases identical to TRBD2. With V trimmed by 7 bases and J by 1 base, 13 bases remained unmatched. The germline V gene has CDR1 SNHLY and CDR2 FYNNEI. The CDR3 length is 19 residues.